Here is one TCR beta chain with its context. It has no known antigen specificity. Nothing much larger sits one base from this clone, and base qualities are not available. These data are taken from a study of T-cell memory formation after mild COVID-19 (dated by TCRdb to the early 2020s). At the level of the whole study: TCR sequence clusters from the two donors were largely donor specific. In a couple of donors, T-cell clones that expanded and contracted after mild COVID-19 were tracked by sequencing TCRalpha and TCRbeta repertoires over time. Two young, previously healthy adult volunteers made up the cohort, one male and one female.

Ficoll-Paque density gradient centrifugation was used to isolate PBMCs. The CDR3, cysteine through phenylalanine, is 15 amino acids long. The DNA shown is the 45-base CDR3, in frame from base 1. Between the V and J ends, shortened by 4 bases and 8 bases respectively, the junction contains 19 bases. The germline V gene sets CDR1 to SGHRS and CDR2 to YFSETQ. Overall results and qualifications from the work: The study included only two mild cases, and larger cohorts that include severe cases with pre-infection samples were judged to be necessary. The second-wave clones that peaked on day 37 were not confirmed to be SARS-CoV-2 specific. Contracting CD4+ clones appeared mostly in the CM and EM memory subsets, whereas CD8+ clones were enriched in EMRA. Balanced CD4/CD8 phenotypes were observed for clones contracting from day 15 to 85, whereas a bias towards CD4+ was observed for a second wave of clones expanding from day 15 to 37. Some responding clones were detected in pre-infection memory, which suggested that pre-existing cross-reactive memory T cells had joined the SARS-CoV-2 response.

Sequencing used an Illumina NovaSeq 6000. cDNA libraries for TCRalpha and TCRbeta were prepared by 5'RACE using constant-segment primers, with sample barcodes and unique molecular identifiers added. RNA was extracted from every sample with Trizol reagent. Libraries were amplified in two PCR steps, with a second sample barcode and Illumina TruSeq adapters added in the second step. Libraries were sequenced on an Illumina NovaSeq with 2 x 150 bp paired-end reads. The paper's data handling went like this. The reads were demultiplexed and collapsed into UMI-guided consensus sequences using migec v1.2.7. Using mixcr v2.1.11, UMI consensuses were aligned to TRA and TRB V and J templates and then assembled into clonotypes. A clonotype was counted as expanded or contracted only if both edgeR and NoisET called the change significant, with noise models trained on biological replicates. edgeR calls used a false discovery rate-adjusted p below 0.01 and a log2 fold-change threshold of 1. As an exploratory analysis of dynamics, PCA with hierarchical clustering was applied to max-normalized trajectories of the 1000 most abundant clonotypes. The CD4 or CD8 phenotype of responding clones was assigned using the separately sequenced CD4+ and CD8+ repertoires. The raw public data were reprocessed by TCRdb itself: fastp quality trimming at Q25, MiXCR clonotype calling, in-frame beta chains only. Entries that share a CDR3 protein sequence are merged under the most common genes and DNA. These V and J calls rely on TCRdb rather than the paper's analysis. For this sample there are 300,000 to 400,000 distinct CDR3 sequences; 25% to 30% appear just once. Roughly 12% of the sample is taken by the ten largest.

The source is an adult woman who had mild COVID-19 (a few samples of this study predate the infection). The sample titles of this study are shuffled in the database, so cell type and time point are left out; the donor was told from shared clones. Recombination connected TRBV5-1 to TRBJ2-1; a weak D assignment points to TRBD1 (6 bases agree). Sequencing input: PBMCs or a T cell subset sorted from them (not recorded which). CDR3 reads: CASSPGWGRSDEQFF. In nucleotides, the sequence is TGCGCCAGCAGCCCGGGGTGGGGGCGAAGCGATGAGCAGTTCTTC.